This TCR beta chain is from a study of OX40 agonist ivuxolimab in advanced cancers. Turning to the overall study: Ivuxolimab, which targeted the costimulatory receptor OX40 (CD134), was an agonistic, fully human IgG2 monoclonal antibody. Peripheral TCRbeta sequencing aimed to test whether ivuxolimab altered TCR sequence diversity and caused clonal T-cell expansion. Of the approximately 54 dose-escalation patients, hepatocellular carcinoma was present in 19, melanoma in around 15, renal cell carcinoma in 9 and head and neck cancer in 9. The dose-escalation cohort was over 70% male with a mean age of roughly 62 years, ranging from about 20 to 85. Prior anti-PD-1, anti-PD-L1 or anti-CTLA-4 therapy was permitted, and checkpoint inhibitors had been received by under 50% of dose-escalation patients. The paper reports the monotherapy dose-escalation portion (N ≈ 52 patients) of the phase I ivuxolimab trial. Intravenous ivuxolimab was administered to patients every 2 weeks at six dose levels: 0.01, 0.1, 0.3, 1.5, 3 and 10 mg/kg. Partial responses were achieved by three dose-escalation patients, of whom one had hepatocellular carcinoma and two had cutaneous melanoma.

Patients with a history of autoimmune disease or receiving systemic immunosuppression were excluded from the trial. Peripheral blood for TCR sequencing was collected from all dose cohorts at baseline, on cycle 4 day 1, and on cycle 7 day 1. Samples came from an open-label, multicenter, first-in-human phase I dose-escalation trial of ivuxolimab. Adults with locally advanced or metastatic melanoma, renal cell, hepatocellular, or head and neck squamous cell carcinoma were enrolled in the trial. CD4+ and CD8+ T cells were sorted separately from peripheral blood before TCR sequencing. Overall study results and their limits: Low levels of normalized T-cell clonal expansion were also seen in some nonresponding patients. After ivuxolimab, expanded clones were on average more numerous among CD8+ T cells than among CD4+ T cells. Which antigens the clonally expanded peripheral T cells were specific for was not determined. In the 0.1-3.0 mg/kg groups, partial responders had among the lowest normalized peripheral clonal expansion, particularly in CD8+ T cells. At doses of 0.1 to 3.0 mg/kg, clonal expansion of both CD4+ and CD8+ T cells in blood was seen between baseline and week 6.

About this clone: It has no known antigen specificity. No much larger clone exists at a distance of one base, and base qualities are not known.

For sequencing of the TCRbeta CDR3 region, genomic DNA was extracted from the sorted cells. TCRbeta CDR3 regions were sequenced using the immunoSEQ Assay. The source is immuneACCESS, and TCRdb retained only in-frame sequences with V and J called. Part of the clones is not carried over; for the studies checked, unresolved V genes explain less than half of this, and the remainder is unexplained. The sample table lists roughly 93,000 clones, approximately 90% of them with a count of one. The ten largest make up more than 0.5% of the sample. The specimen comprised CD4+ or CD8+ T cells sorted from blood, sampled in a trial of the OX40 agonist ivuxolimab. This clonotype was sampled from an adult with an advanced solid tumor such as melanoma, head and neck, liver or kidney cancer.

The base sequence is TGTGCCAGCAGCTTAGCGCTCGTCAGCTCCTACGAGCAGTACTTC. The translation is CASSLALVSSYEQYF. The V and J segments used are TRBV7-9 and TRBJ2-7; the D gene remains uncertain. The germline V gene (reference sequence) yields SEHNR for CDR1 and FQNEAQ for CDR2. CDR3 length: 15 amino acids, cysteine to phenylalanine. CDR3 DNA only is kept here, 45 bases in frame from base 1. Trimming costs V 0 bases and J 0 bases, and their ends lie 9 bases apart.